This T cell receptor beta chain stems from a study of cytomegalovirus exposure and HLA in healthy donors. General study points: In a later analysis, a missense DCLRE1C variant was linked to TCR beta V- and J-gene trimming.

In its sample, this clone was seen once. Its specificity is not known. CDR3 length equals 14 residues. Germline CDR1 SQVTM, CDR2 ANQGSEA. The junction had 10 bases not matched to a gene; V was cut back by 5 bases and J by 5 bases. PCR involved 60 Vbeta and 13 Jbeta primers. Data came from immunoSEQ multiplex PCR; TCRdb stores just in-frame clones and leaves some out. The sample includes over 150,000 clones, 60% to 85% of them seen just once. The chain combines TRBV29-1 with TRBJ1-2; 8 bases align to TRBD1. Sequencing was done on a sample of PBMCs. The sequence was collected from a woman aged 45-59 years in good health and CMV-seropositive. The CDR3 protein is CSVFAGGGKYGYTF. DNA of the CDR3: TGCAGCGTTTTCGCAGGGGGCGGGAAGTATGGCTACACCTTC.